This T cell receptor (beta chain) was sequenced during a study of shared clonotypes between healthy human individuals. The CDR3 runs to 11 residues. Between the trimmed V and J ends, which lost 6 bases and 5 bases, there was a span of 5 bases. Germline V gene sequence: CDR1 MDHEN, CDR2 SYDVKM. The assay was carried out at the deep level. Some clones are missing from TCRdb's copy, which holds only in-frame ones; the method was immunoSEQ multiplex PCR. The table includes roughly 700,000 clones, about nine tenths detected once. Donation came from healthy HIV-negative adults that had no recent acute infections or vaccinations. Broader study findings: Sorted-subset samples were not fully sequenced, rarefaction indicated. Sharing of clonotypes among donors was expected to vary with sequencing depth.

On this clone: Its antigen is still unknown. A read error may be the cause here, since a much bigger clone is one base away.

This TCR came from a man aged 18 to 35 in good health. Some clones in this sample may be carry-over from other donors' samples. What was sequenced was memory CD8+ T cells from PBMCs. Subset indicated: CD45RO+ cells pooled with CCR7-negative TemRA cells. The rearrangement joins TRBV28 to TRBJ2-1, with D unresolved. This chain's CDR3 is CASSYNNEQFF. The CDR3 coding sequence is TGTGCCAGCAGCTATAACAATGAGCAGTTCTTC. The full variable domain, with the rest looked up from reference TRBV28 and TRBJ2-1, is DVKVTQSSRYLVKRTGEKVFLECVQDMDHENMFWYRQDPGLGLRLIYFSYDVKMKEKGDIPEGYSVSREKKERFSLILESASTNQTSMYLCASSYNNEQFFGPGTRLTVL.